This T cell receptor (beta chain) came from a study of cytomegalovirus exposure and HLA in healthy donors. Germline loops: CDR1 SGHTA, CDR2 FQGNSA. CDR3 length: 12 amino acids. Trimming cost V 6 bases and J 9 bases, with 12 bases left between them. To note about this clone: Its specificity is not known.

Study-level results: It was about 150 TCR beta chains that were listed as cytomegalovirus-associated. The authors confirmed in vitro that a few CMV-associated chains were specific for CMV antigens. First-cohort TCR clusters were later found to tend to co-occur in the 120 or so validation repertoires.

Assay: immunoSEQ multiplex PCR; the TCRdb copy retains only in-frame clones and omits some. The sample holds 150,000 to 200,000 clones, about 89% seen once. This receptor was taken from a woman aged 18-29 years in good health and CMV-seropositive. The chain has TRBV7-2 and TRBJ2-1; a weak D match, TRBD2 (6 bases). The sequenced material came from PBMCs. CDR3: CASRSGTFEQFF. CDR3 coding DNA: TGTGCCAGCAGATCCGGGACTTTTGAGCAGTTCTTC.